Following are 20 T cell receptor beta chains from one sample sequenced in a study of cytotoxic CD8 clonotypes in ibrutinib-treated CLL. Sequenced by immunoSEQ multiplex PCR; TCRdb stores in-frame clones only, minus some. The profile covers 120,000 to 150,000 clones, with 60% to 80% appearing a single time and 25% to 30% taken by the ten largest. The source was PBMCs, collected after 12 months of ibrutinib treatment. Receptors were obtained from a human donor with chronic lymphocytic leukemia.

This chain uses TRBV7-2 with TRBJ2-5; maybe TRBD1 (6 bases). CDR1 SGHTA and CDR2 FQGNSA come from the germline V gene. This CDR3 spans 15 amino acids. V was clipped by 4 bases and J by 2 bases, with 14 bases between them. CDR3 loop: CASSSQGGNQETQYF. The CDR3 DNA follows: TGTGCCAGCAGCTCTCAAGGGGGAAATCAAGAGACCCAGTACTTC.

This chain connects TRBV28 to TRBJ1-1, with D unclear. Germline-derived CDR1 and CDR2 are MDHEN and SYDVKM. The CDR3 extends over 14 amino acids. Trimming removed 5 bases from V and 3 bases from J, with 13 bases in between. CDR3 coding DNA: TGTGCCAGCAGTCGACCGGCGAGTTACACTGAAGCTTTCTTT. This gives the protein CASSRPASYTEAFF.

The chain links TRBV5-6 to TRBJ2-7, with D possibly matching TRBD1 (6 bases). Germline V gives CDR1 SGHDT, CDR2 YYEEEE. V lost 0 bases to trimming and J lost 3 bases, with 13 bases between them. The CDR3 length is 15 residues. In nucleotides, the CDR3 is TGTGCCAGCAGCTTGGTATCCTGGGACAACTACGAGCAGTACTTC. This gives the protein CASSLVSWDNYEQYF.

CDR3: CASSVAGADTQYF. CDR3 DNA sequence: TGTGCCAGCAGCGTAGCGGGAGCAGATACGCAGTATTTT. This chain joins TRBV9 and TRBJ2-3, with a possible D match to TRBD2 (6 bases). The CDR3 runs 13 residues. Germline CDR1 reads SGDLS; CDR2 reads YYNGEE. V shed 0 bases and J shed 4 bases, with 6 bases lying between them.

The chain combines TRBV6-5 with TRBJ1-2; TRBD1 is a possible D gene (6 bases). Trimming removed 2 bases at V and 2 bases at J, with 9 bases between. Germline CDR1 MNHEY, CDR2 SVGAGI. The CDR3 extends over 14 amino acids. The CDR3 DNA is TGTGCCAGCAGTTACACCGACAGGAACTATGGCTACACCTTC. Translating gives CASSYTDRNYGYTF.

This sequence joins TRBV23-1 and TRBJ2-7, with 7 bases fitting TRBD1. TRBV23-1 is an ORF for which the function is uncertain. This CDR3 has 15 amino acids. J was trimmed by 3 bases and V by 4 bases; bases with no gene match: 9. DNA of the CDR3: TGCGCCAGCAGTCGACAACGGGACAGAAACTACGAGCAGTACTTC. Translation gives CASSRQRDRNYEQYF.

This chain connects TRBV30 to TRBJ1-2; 10 bases match TRBD1. Germline V gene lookup returns CDR1 GTSNPN and CDR2 SVGIG (reference sequence). V trimming: 4 bases; J trimming: 4 bases; junction bases outside the gene matches: 6. The CDR3 is made up of 14 amino acids. CDR3 nucleotide sequence: TGTGCCTGGACCGGGACAGGGGCTCTCTATGGCTACACCTTC. Translating it yields CAWTGTGALYGYTF.

The J gene is TRBJ1-1, the V gene TRBV7-9; weak D call: TRBD1 (5 bases). V lost 6 bases, J lost 3 bases, and 14 bases lay in between. There are 14 residues in the CDR3. Germline V gene data show CDR1 as SEHNR and CDR2 as FQNEAQ (reference sequence). CDR3 sequence: CASRSPRGDTEAFF. DNA for the CDR3: TGTGCCAGCAGGAGTCCCCGGGGGGACACTGAAGCTTTCTTT.

The CDR3 nucleotides read TGTGCCAGCAGCACCCGACTAGCGGGAGATTGGCACGAGCAGTACTTC. This encodes CASSTRLAGDWHEQYF. The genes are TRBV9 and TRBJ2-7; 12 bases line up with TRBD2. This CDR3 is built from 16 residues. V shed 4 bases and J 5 bases; nucleotides not matched to a gene: 10. Per germline, CDR1 SGDLS and CDR2 YYNGEE.

The J gene is TRBJ2-3, the V gene TRBV2; 11 positions agree with TRBD2. The germline gives CDR1 SNHLY, CDR2 FYNNEI. This CDR3 contains 15 residues. The J segment lost 6 bases and the V segment lost 4 bases, leaving 6 bases of the junction unmatched. This CDR3 is CASSAGLAVLDTQYF. The CDR3 DNA is TGTGCCAGCAGTGCGGGACTAGCGGTTCTGGATACGCAGTATTTT.

The gene calls are TRBV7-2 and TRBJ2-5; weak D call: TRBD1 (5 bases). The germline V gene encodes CDR1 SGHTA and CDR2 FQGNSA. This CDR3 has 15 residues. The ends were cut back, 1 base at V and 4 bases at J, with 13 bases in the middle. The CDR3 here is CASSLGGHGGETQYF. CDR3 sequence (DNA): TGTGCCAGCAGCTTAGGGGGCCACGGCGGAGAGACCCAGTACTTC.

The V and J genes are TRBV6-5 and TRBJ2-7; D possibly matches TRBD1 or TRBD2 (5 bases each). V was shortened by 0 bases and J by 0 bases, with 6 bases between the two germline ends. Looked up from germline, CDR1 is MNHEY and CDR2 is SVGAGI. The CDR3 has 14 amino acids. The CDR3 nucleotides read TGTGCCAGCAGTTACTCTGGGACCTCCTACGAGCAGTACTTC. This encodes CASSYSGTSYEQYF.

The rearrangement links TRBV19 to TRBJ2-1, with D perhaps given as TRBD1 or TRBD2 (5 bases each). Germline assignment: CDR1 LNHDA and CDR2 SQIVND (reference sequence). The CDR3 is made up of 17 amino acids. V was shortened by 1 base and J by 5 bases, with 18 bases between the two germline ends. CDR3 residues: CASSIVGVGDGDNEQFF. The CDR3, as DNA: TGTGCCAGTAGTATAGTAGGAGTGGGGGACGGGGACAATGAGCAGTTCTTC.

The V gene is TRBV10-3, the J gene TRBJ2-1; 11 bases are a match to TRBD2. Germline V CDR1 and CDR2: ENHRY, SYGVKD. V lost 4 bases to trimming and J lost 5 bases; unmatched junction nucleotides: 1. The CDR3 is 14 residues long. The CDR3 nucleotides are TGTGCCATCAGTGGTAGCGGGGGGGACAATGAGCAGTTCTTC. Amino acids: CAISGSGGDNEQFF.

The chain uses TRBV4-2 and TRBJ2-7; tentatively, D is TRBD1 (5 bases). CDR3 length equals 16 residues. CDR1 LGHNA and CDR2 YNFKEQ come from the germline V gene. The V end lost 1 base, the J end lost 3 bases, and 16 bases lay between the germline ends. CDR3 sequence (DNA): TGTGCCAGCAGCCAAGGCTCGTCGCGCCAGGGCTACGAGCAGTACTTC. It translates to CASSQGSSRQGYEQYF.

The chain joins TRBV27 to TRBJ2-1, with D possibly being TRBD2 (5 bases). Deletions cut 5 bases from V and 7 bases from J, with 12 bases between. Looked up from germline, CDR1 is MNHEY and CDR2 is SMNVEV (reference sequence). The CDR3 spans 13 residues. For the CDR3, the DNA is TGTGCCAGCAGTGTTATCGGGGATAATGAGCAGTTCTTC. It codes for CASSVIGDNEQFF.

The chain recombines TRBV29-1 with TRBJ1-1; the D is unclear. The CDR3 runs to 14 residues. Trimming took off 5 bases at V and 1 base at J, with 14 bases between the two ends. Germline V gene data show CDR1 as SQVTM and CDR2 as ANQGSEA. The CDR3 sequence is CSVTPRAGNTEAFF. The CDR3 nucleotides read TGCAGCGTTACCCCCCGTGCGGGGAACACTGAAGCTTTCTTT.

This chain links TRBV7-9 with TRBJ2-7; tentative D call: TRBD1 (6 bases). CDR3 length: 14 amino acids. V was cut by 4 bases and J by 0 bases, with 10 bases left in between. Germline values: CDR1 SEHNR, CDR2 FQNEAQ (reference sequence). In nucleotides, the CDR3 is TGTGCCAGCAGCTCGACAGGATACTCCTACGAGCAGTACTTC. This sequence encodes CASSSTGYSYEQYF.

The rearrangement joins TRBV4-1 to TRBJ2-5; TRBD1 agrees at 8 bases. CDR3 length: 15 amino acids. V dropped 1 base and J dropped 3; count of bases not matched to a gene: 4. The germline V gene has CDR1 MGHRA and CDR2 YSYEKL. The CDR3 is CASSQGDRGEETQYF. As DNA, the CDR3 is TGCGCCAGCAGCCAAGGCGACAGGGGCGAAGAGACCCAGTACTTC.

In its sample, this clone was seen once. This chain joins TRBV28 and TRBJ2-7, with 9 bases that match TRBD1. The V and J ends lost 3 bases and 5 bases, in that order; junction bases with no gene match: 8. The CDR3 has 15 amino acids. Germline V gene data show CDR1 as MDHEN and CDR2 as SYDVKM. CDR3 loop: CASSFAPGQGHEQYF. The DNA for the CDR3 is TGTGCCAGCAGTTTCGCACCGGGACAGGGTCACGAGCAGTACTTC.